This TCR beta chain was found in a study of blood T cell repertoires in COVID-19. Study-level background: The United States, Italy and Spain supplied acute and convalescent COVID-19 samples. Sample material is recorded as cDNA or gDNA derived from T cells, B-cell-depleted T cells, or PBMCs.

This clone was counted only a few times. The CDR3 extends over 15 amino acids. CDR1 is LGHNA, CDR2 YNFKEQ, per germline. Trimming stripped 2 bases from V and 3 bases from J, with 11 bases between. In the original workflow: For nucleated cells, counts were estimated from reference gene primer amplification. Some clones are missing from TCRdb's copy, which holds only in-frame ones; the method was immunoSEQ multiplex PCR. V and J calls and clone size are those listed in that table; D and trimming were worked out from the DNA. The repertoire holds about 140,000 clones, with about 90% as singletons. Sequencing was performed on peripheral blood. The V call is TRBV4-2, the J call TRBJ1-5, with unresolved D. The sequence was obtained from a man aged 45-60 years with active or convalescent COVID-19. CDR3 in amino acids: CASSQFLTINQPQHF. Here the CDR3 DNA reads TGTGCCAGCAGCCAATTCTTGACAATCAATCAGCCCCAGCATTTT.